These 24 T cell receptor beta chains were sequenced from one sample in a study of OX40 agonist ivuxolimab in advanced cancers. Assay: immunoSEQ multiplex PCR; the TCRdb copy retains only in-frame clones and omits some. The sample shows over 10,000 clones, around 80% of them seen only once. The source was CD4+ or CD8+ T cells sorted from blood, collected in a trial of the OX40 agonist ivuxolimab. These TCRs come from an adult with an advanced solid tumor such as melanoma, head and neck, liver or kidney cancer.

The chain joins TRBV27 to TRBJ2-3, with D tentatively TRBD2 (6 bases). V lost 5 bases and J 6 bases, leaving 21 bases between the germline ends. CDR3 length equals 16 residues. Germline lookup yields CDR1 MNHEY and CDR2 SMNVEV (reference sequence). Here the CDR3 reads CASSTTGLAGLDTQYF. The CDR3 nucleotides read TGTGCCAGCAGTACTACTGGATTGGCGGGATTGGATACGCAGTATTTT.

This clone was seen more than once but under ten times. The same CDR3 is also encoded by other DNA sequences in this sample. V usage is TRBV30 and J usage is TRBJ1-5, with D hard to call. The V gene lost 0 bases and the J gene lost 0 bases, with 3 bases spanning the gap. Germline V gives CDR1 GTSNPN, CDR2 SVGIG (reference sequence). The CDR3 runs to 13 residues. The chain's CDR3 is CAWSVGSNQPQHF. The CDR3 DNA reads TGTGCCTGGAGTGTTGGTAGCAATCAGCCCCAGCATTTT.

V usage is TRBV28 and J usage is TRBJ2-7, with unresolved D. From germline, CDR1 is MDHEN and CDR2 SYDVKM. CDR3 length: 13 residues. The V and J ends lost 6 bases and 7 bases respectively, with 16 bases between them. The CDR3 spells CASRRLTGGEQYF. CDR3 DNA sequence: TGTGCCAGCAGGCGGTTAACGGGCGGTGAGCAGTACTTC.

V usage is TRBV27 and J usage is TRBJ2-7, with a tentative D call TRBD1 (5 bases). Looked up from germline, CDR1 is MNHEY and CDR2 is SMNVEV (reference sequence). V dropped 4 bases and J dropped 4 bases, with 14 bases sitting between them. The CDR3 consists of 14 residues. For the CDR3, the DNA is TGTGCCAGCAGTTCGCTCAGGGAAATTTACGAGCAGTACTTC. Its translation: CASSSLREIYEQYF.

The chain recombines TRBV29-1 with TRBJ2-4; D not resolved. V lost 5 bases and J 10 bases, leaving 12 bases between the germline ends. Germline V lookup: CDR1 SQVTM, CDR2 ANQGSEA. The CDR3 loop spans 11 amino acids. The CDR3 sequence is CSVWRGLIQYF. The CDR3 nucleotides read TGCAGCGTTTGGCGTGGATTGATTCAGTACTTC.

This chain joins TRBV7-6 and TRBJ1-1; D is uncertain. CDR1 is SGHVS and CDR2 is FNYEAQ in the germline V gene. V lost 0 bases to trimming and J lost 3 bases, with 5 bases between them. CDR3 size: 13 residues. CDR3 bases: TGTGCCAGCAGCTTAGCGGAAGACACTGAAGCTTTCTTT. Translating it yields CASSLAEDTEAFF.

This chain links TRBV19 with TRBJ1-5; D gene uncertain. Trimming removed 5 bases at V and 0 bases at J, with 23 bases between. Germline V gene lookup returns CDR1 LNHDA and CDR2 SQIVND (reference sequence). This CDR3 is 19 amino acids long. CDR3 DNA sequence: TGTGCCAGTAGTTCTTCCTTTGGGCCGAACGGAGATAGCAATCAGCCCCAGCATTTT. Its protein is CASSSSFGPNGDSNQPQHF.

The chain joins TRBV11-2 to TRBJ2-3; TRBD2 might be the D (5 bases). The CDR3 extends over 16 amino acids. Trimming removed 0 bases at V and 0 bases at J, with 10 bases between. Per the germline V gene, CDR1 is SGHAT and CDR2 is FQNNGV. CDR3 in DNA: TGTGCCAGCAGCTTAGATCCAAGCGGCAGCACAGATACGCAGTATTTT. This sequence encodes CASSLDPSGSTDTQYF.

This clone is labeled large. The V gene is TRBV13, the J gene TRBJ2-1; possible D gene TRBD2, 6 bases. The CDR3 runs 11 residues. Trimming removed 5 bases at V and 13 bases at J, with 12 bases between. Germline V gene data show CDR1 as PRHDT and CDR2 as FYEKMQ (reference sequence). CDR3 protein: CASSLRENQFF. The CDR3 DNA follows: TGTGCCAGCAGCCTCCGGGAGAATCAGTTCTTC.

This clone was found a few times. The rearrangement links TRBV2 to TRBJ2-5; the match to TRBD1 covers 7 bases. V shed 4 bases, J shed 5 bases, and the junction held 4 bases outside the gene matches. Germline V CDR1 and CDR2: SNHLY, FYNNEI. CDR3 length: 13 amino acids. For the CDR3, the DNA is TGTGCCAGCAGTGTAGGGGGCAGGGAGACCCAGTACTTC. This gives the protein CASSVGGRETQYF.

This clone has just one count. V is TRBV7-9 and J is TRBJ1-2; no clear D. The V gene's germline CDR1 is SEHNR and CDR2 FQNEAQ (reference sequence). V shed 5 bases and J shed 8 bases, with 15 bases lying between them. CDR3 size: 13 residues. DNA for the CDR3: TGTGCCAGCAGCCCCCCGGGGAAGGAGGGCTACACCTTC. Amino acid sequence: CASSPPGKEGYTF.

The chain is built from TRBV5-6 and TRBJ1-3; D possibly corresponds to TRBD1 (5 bases). V was trimmed by 0 bases and J by 1 base, leaving 14 bases between them. This CDR3 comprises 17 residues. In germline, CDR1 is SGHDT, CDR2 YYEEEE. The CDR3 sequence is CASSLAPGIVSGNTIYF. In nucleotides, the CDR3 is TGTGCCAGCAGCTTGGCGCCAGGGATTGTTTCTGGAAACACCATATATTTT.

The chain uses TRBV5-1 and TRBJ2-5; no definite D call. The end of the DNA is better explained by TRBJ2-7, so the J call may be wrong. Germline CDR1 is SGHRS and CDR2 is YFSETQ. The CDR3 extends over 13 amino acids. The CDR3 is CASSLSNSYEQYF. As DNA, the CDR3 is TGCGCCAGCAGCTTGTCGAACTCCTACGAGCAGTACTTC.

This chain joins TRBV19 and TRBJ2-7; maybe TRBD2 (6 bases). CDR3 length equals 12 residues. Trimming removed 5 bases from V and 5 bases from J, with 10 bases in between. The germline gives CDR1 LNHDA, CDR2 SQIVND (reference sequence). The CDR3 region is CASSHPGDEQYF. The CDR3 DNA follows: TGTGCCAGTAGTCACCCGGGGGACGAGCAGTACTTC.

The CDR3 here is CASSQLVGLIYGYTF. Here the CDR3 DNA reads TGTGCCAGCAGCCAATTGGTAGGGTTAATCTATGGCTACACCTTC. The gene calls are TRBV28 and TRBJ1-2; D not certain. Germline V gene lookup returns CDR1 MDHEN and CDR2 SYDVKM. This CDR3 contains 15 residues. Deletions cut 6 bases from V and 4 bases from J, with 18 bases between.

The rearrangement uses TRBV29-1 and TRBJ2-7, with a possible D match to TRBD2 (6 bases). The CDR3 extends over 14 amino acids. The germline V gene encodes CDR1 SQVTM and CDR2 ANQGSEA. V lost 3 bases and J 0 bases, leaving 12 bases between the germline ends. The CDR3 DNA reads as TGCAGCGTTGAGGGACTCAGGAGCTCCTACGAGCAGTACTTC. Its translation: CSVEGLRSSYEQYF.

This sequence joins TRBV19 and TRBJ1-2, with 9 bases matching TRBD1. J gave up 5 bases and V 3 bases, and 4 bases lay outside the gene matches. Germline V gives CDR1 LNHDA, CDR2 SQIVND (reference sequence). The CDR3 spans 14 residues. DNA for the CDR3: TGTGCCAGTAGTATCGGGACAGGGACGTATGGCTACACCTTC. It yields the protein CASSIGTGTYGYTF.

The rearrangement joins TRBV10-1 to TRBJ2-1, with D possibly matching TRBD2 (6 bases). The CDR3 covers 11 residues. From germline, CDR1 is WNHNN and CDR2 SYGVQD (reference sequence). V was shortened by 3 bases and J by 9 bases, with 6 bases between the two germline ends. CDR3 residues: CASSDSGEQFF. Here the CDR3 DNA reads TGCGCCAGCAGTGATAGCGGTGAGCAGTTCTTC.

The chain employs TRBV5-1 and TRBJ2-1, with unresolved D. Germline-derived CDR1 and CDR2 are SGHRS and YFSETQ. Trimming shortened V by 4 bases and J by 8 bases, and 10 bases separated the two germline ends. The CDR3 is 12 amino acids. CDR3 nucleotide sequence: TGCGCCAGCAGCCTGCGGTTGGATGAGCAGTTCTTC. It encodes CASSLRLDEQFF.

This clone was found once. The J gene is TRBJ1-5, the V gene TRBV30, with D perhaps TRBD1 (5 bases). Trimming left V 2 bases short and J 1 base short, with 9 bases between. Germline assignment: CDR1 GTSNPN and CDR2 SVGIG (reference sequence). CDR3 length equals 14 residues. CDR3 coding DNA: TGTGCCTGGAGTTGGGGGGGGAGCAATCAGCCCCAGCATTTT. As protein: CAWSWGGSNQPQHF.

The genes are TRBV28 and TRBJ2-7; the D gene is possibly TRBD2 (6 bases). With 3 bases removed from V and 7 bases from J, the gap between germline ends came to 16 bases. CDR1 is MDHEN and CDR2 is SYDVKM in the germline V gene. The CDR3 sequence is 14 residues long. CDR3 sequence reads: CASSLRGTGLEQYF. CDR3 nucleotide sequence: TGTGCCAGCAGTTTGCGGGGTACAGGACTTGAGCAGTACTTC.

This clone was seen a single time. The chain is built from TRBV4-1 and TRBJ1-1, with 8 bases fitting TRBD1. V shed 4 bases and J 7 bases; nucleotides not matched to a gene: 5. Per the germline V gene, CDR1 is MGHRA and CDR2 is YSYEKL. There are 13 residues in the CDR3. The CDR3 here is CASSPTGTGEAFF. CDR3 sequence (DNA): TGCGCCAGCAGCCCCACCGGGACAGGTGAAGCTTTCTTT.

This rearrangement joins TRBV10-3 to TRBJ1-2, with a possible D match to TRBD1 (5 bases). Germline V gene data show CDR1 as ENHRY and CDR2 as SYGVKD. V shed 0 bases and J shed 4 bases, with 9 bases lying between them. The CDR3 runs to 14 residues. The CDR3 reads CAISESQGIYGYTF. CDR3 coding DNA: TGTGCCATCAGTGAGTCTCAGGGAATCTATGGCTACACCTTC.

The J gene is TRBJ1-5, the V gene TRBV9; unclear D gene. Germline V gene sequence: CDR1 SGDLS, CDR2 YYNGEE. This CDR3 is 13 amino acids long. Trimming cost V 0 bases and J 5 bases, with 6 bases left between them. The CDR3 region has the DNA TGTGCCAGCAGCGTAGGCCAGCATCAGCCCCAGCATTTT. Protein product: CASSVGQHQPQHF.